This T cell receptor (beta chain) is from a study of T cell repertoires in cytomegalovirus infection. On the study more broadly: A matching HLA type, together with CMV infection, was signaled by public TCR beta signatures.

The germline gives CDR1 SEHNR, CDR2 FQNEAQ (reference sequence). The CDR3 spans 15 residues. The trim removed 6 bases at V and 1 base at J, leaving 8 bases unmatched. TCRdb re-called the reads with MiXCR, one entry per CDR3 protein. Of a few hundred thousand distinct CDR3 sequences in the sample, more than 8% are singletons; the top ten hold about 3.9%. General study results and limits: Cumulative public TCR beta family frequency identified carriers of CMV plus the relevant HLA.

Worth noting for this clonotype: Its antigen is undetermined.

The sequenced sample consisted of PBMCs. The rearrangement joins TRBV7-9 to TRBJ2-7; 8 bases are shared with TRBD1. The TCR comes from a human donor in good health (CMV status not recorded). Some clones in this sample may be carry-over from other donors' samples. The CDR3 DNA reads TGTGCCAGCAGTCTACCGGGACAGGCTTCCTACGAGCAGTACTTC. It specifies CASSLPGQASYEQYF.